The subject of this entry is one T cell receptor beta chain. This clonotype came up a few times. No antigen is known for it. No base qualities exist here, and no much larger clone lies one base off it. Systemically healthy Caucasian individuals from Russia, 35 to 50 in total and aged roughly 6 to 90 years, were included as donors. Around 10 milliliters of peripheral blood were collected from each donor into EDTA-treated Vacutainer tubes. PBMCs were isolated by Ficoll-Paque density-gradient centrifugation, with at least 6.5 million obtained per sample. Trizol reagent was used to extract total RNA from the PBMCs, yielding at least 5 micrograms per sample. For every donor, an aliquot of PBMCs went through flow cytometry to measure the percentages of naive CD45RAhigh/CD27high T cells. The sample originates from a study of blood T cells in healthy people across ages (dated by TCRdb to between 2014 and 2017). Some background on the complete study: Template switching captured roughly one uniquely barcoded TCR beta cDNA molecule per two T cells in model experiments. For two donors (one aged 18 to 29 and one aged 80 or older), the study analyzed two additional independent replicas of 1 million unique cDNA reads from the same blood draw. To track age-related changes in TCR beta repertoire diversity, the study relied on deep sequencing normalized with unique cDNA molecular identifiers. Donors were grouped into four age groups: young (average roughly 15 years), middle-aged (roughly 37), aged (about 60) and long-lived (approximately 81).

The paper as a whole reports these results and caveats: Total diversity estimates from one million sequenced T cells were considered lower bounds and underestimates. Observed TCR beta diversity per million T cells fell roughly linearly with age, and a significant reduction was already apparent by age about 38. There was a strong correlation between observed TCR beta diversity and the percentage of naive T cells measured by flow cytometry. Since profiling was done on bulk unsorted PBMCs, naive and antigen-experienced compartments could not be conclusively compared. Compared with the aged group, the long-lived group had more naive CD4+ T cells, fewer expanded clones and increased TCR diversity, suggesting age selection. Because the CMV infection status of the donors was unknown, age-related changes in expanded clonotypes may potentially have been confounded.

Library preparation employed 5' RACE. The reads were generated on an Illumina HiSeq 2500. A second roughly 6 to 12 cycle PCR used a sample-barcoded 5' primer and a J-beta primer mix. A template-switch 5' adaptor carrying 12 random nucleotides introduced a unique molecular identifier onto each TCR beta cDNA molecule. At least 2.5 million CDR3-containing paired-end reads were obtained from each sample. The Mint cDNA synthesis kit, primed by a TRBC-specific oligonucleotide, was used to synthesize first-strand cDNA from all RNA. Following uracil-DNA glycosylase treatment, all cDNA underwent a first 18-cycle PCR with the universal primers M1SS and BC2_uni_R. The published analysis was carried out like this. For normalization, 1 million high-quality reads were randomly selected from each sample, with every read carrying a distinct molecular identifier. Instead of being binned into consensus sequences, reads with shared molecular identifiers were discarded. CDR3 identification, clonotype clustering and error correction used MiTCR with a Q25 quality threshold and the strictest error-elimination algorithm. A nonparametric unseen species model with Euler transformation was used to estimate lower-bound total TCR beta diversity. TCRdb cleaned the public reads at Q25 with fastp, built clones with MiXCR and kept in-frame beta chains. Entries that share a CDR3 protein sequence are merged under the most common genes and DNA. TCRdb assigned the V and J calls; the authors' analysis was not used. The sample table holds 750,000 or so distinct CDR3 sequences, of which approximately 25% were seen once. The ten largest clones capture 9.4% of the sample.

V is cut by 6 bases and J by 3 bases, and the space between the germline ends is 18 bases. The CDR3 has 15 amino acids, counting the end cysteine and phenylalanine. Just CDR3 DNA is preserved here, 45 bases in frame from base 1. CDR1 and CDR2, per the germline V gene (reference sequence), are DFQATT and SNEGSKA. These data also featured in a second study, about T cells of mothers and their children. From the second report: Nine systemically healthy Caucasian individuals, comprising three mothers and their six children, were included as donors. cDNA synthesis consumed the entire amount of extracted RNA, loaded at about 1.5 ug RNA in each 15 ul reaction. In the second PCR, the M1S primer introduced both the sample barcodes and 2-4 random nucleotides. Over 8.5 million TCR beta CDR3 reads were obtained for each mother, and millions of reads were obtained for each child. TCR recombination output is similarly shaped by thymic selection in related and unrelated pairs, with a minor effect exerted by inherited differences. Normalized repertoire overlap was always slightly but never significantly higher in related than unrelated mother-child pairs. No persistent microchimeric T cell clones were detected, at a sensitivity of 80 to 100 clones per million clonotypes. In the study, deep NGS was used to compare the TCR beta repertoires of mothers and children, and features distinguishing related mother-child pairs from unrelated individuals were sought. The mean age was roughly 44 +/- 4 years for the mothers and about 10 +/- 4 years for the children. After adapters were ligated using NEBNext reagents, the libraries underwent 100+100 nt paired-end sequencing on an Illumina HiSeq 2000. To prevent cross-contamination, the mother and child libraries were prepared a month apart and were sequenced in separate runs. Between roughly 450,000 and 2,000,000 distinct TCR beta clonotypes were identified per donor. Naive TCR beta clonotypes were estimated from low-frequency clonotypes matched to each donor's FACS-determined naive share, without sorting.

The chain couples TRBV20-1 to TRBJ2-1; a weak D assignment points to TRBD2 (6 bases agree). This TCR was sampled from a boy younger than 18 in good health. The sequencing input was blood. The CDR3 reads CSARSILADYNEQFF. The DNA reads TGCAGTGCCCGCTCGATTTTAGCGGACTACAATGAGCAGTTCTTC.